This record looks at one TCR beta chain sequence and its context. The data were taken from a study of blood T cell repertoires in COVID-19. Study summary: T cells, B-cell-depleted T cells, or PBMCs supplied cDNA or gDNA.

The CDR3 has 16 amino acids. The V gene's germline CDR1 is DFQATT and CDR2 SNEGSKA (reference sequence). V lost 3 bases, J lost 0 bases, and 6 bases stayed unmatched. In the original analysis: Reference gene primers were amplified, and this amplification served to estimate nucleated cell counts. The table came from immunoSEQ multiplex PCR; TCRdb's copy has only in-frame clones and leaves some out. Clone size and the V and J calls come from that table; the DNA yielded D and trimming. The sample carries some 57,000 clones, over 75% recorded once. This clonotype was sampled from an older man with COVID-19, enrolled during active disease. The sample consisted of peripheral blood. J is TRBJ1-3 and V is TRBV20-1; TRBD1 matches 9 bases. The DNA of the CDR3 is TGCAGTGCTAGTCAGGGACAGGGAGACTCTGGAAACACCATATATTTT. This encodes CSASQGQGDSGNTIYF.